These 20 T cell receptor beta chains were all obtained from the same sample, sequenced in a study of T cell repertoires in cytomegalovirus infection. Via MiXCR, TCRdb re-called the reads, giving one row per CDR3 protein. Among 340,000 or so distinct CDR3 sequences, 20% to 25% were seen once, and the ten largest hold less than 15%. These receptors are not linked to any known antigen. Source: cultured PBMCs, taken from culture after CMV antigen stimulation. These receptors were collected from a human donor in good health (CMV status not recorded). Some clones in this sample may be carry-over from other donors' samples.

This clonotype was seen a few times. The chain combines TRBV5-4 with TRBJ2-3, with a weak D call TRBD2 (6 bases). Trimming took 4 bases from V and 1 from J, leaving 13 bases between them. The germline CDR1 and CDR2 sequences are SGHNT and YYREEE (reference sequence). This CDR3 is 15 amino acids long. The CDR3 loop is CASSPASARTDTQYF. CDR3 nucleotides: TGTGCCAGCAGCCCTGCTAGCGCCCGCACAGATACGCAGTATTTT.

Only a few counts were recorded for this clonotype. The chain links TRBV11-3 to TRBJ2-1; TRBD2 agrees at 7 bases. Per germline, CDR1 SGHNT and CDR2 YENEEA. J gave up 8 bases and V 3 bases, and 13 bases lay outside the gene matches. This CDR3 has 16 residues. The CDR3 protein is CASSFGRRESMDEQFF. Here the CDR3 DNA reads TGTGCCAGCAGCTTTGGTCGGCGGGAGAGTATGGATGAGCAGTTCTTC.

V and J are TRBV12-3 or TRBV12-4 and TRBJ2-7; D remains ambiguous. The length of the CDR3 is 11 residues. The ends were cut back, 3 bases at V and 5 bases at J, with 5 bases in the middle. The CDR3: CASSLNHEQYV. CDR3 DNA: TGTGCCAGCAGTTTGAATCACGAGCAGTACGTC.

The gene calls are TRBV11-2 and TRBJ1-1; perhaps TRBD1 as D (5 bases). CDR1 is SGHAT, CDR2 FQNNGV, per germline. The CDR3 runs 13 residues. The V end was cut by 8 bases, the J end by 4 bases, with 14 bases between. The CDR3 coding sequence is TGTGCCAGCTGGCAAATTAGGGGCACTGAAGCTTTCTTT. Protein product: CASWQIRGTEAFF.

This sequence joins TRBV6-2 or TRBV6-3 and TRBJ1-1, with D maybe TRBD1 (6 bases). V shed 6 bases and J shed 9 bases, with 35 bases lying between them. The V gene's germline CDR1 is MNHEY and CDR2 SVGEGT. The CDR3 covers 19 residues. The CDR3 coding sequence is TGTGCCAGCAGACCCGGGACAACAGTTCTATTATCGCTCAATCCGAAAGCTTTCTTT. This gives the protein CASRPGTTVLLSLNPKAFF.

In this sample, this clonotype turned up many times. The CDR3 nucleotides read TGTGCCAGCAGCTTAAATACAGGGGTTGAGGACACTGAAGCTTTCTTT. Encoded protein: CASSLNTGVEDTEAFF. V is TRBV7-3 and J is TRBJ1-1; the match to TRBD1 covers 7 bases. This CDR3 is built from 16 residues. The trim removed 1 base at V and 3 bases at J, leaving 8 bases unmatched. Germline values: CDR1 SGHTA, CDR2 FQGTGA.

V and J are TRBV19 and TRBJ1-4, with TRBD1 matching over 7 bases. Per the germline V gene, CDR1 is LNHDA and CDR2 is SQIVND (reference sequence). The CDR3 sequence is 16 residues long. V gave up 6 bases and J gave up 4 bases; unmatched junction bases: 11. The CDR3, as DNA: TGTGCCAGTAGCTTGACAGGGAACGTTTATAATGAAAAACTGTTTTTT. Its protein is CASSLTGNVYNEKLFF. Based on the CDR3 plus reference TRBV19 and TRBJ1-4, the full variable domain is DGGITQSPKYLFRKEGQNVTLSCEQNLNHDAMYWYRQDPGQGLRLIYYSQIVNDFQKGDIAEGYSVSREKKESFPLTVTSAQKNPTAFYLCASSLTGNVYNEKLFFGSGTQLSVL.

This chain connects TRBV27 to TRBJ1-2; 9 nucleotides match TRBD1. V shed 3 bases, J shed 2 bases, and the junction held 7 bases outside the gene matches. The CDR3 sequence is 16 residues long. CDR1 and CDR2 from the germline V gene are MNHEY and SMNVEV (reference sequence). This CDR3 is CASSFLGGTGNYGYTF. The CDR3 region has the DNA TGTGCCAGCAGTTTCCTTGGAGGGACAGGGAACTATGGCTACACCTTC.

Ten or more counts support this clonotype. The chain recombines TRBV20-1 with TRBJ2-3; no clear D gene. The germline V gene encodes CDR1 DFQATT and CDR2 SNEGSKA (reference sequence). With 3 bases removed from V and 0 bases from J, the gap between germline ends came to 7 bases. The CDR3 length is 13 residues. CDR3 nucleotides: TGCAGTGCTAGTACAGCTAGCACAGATACGCAGTATTTT. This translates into CSASTASTDTQYF.

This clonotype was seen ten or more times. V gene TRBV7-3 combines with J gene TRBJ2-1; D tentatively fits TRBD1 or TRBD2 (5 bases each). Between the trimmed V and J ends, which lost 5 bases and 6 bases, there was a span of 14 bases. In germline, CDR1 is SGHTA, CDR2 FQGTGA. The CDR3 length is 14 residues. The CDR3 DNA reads TGTGCCAGCAGCCCCGGGACGCAACCCAATGAGCAGTTCTTC. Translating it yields CASSPGTQPNEQFF.

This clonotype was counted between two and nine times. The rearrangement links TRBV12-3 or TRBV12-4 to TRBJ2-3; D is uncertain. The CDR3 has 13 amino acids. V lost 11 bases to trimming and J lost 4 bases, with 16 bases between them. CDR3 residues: CALARFIADTQYF. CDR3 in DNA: TGTGCCCTCGCCAGATTTATCGCAGATACGCAGTATTTT.

In DNA, the CDR3 is TGTGCCAGCAGTCAAACAGGGGTCGGACAGCCCCAGCATTTT. Protein: CASSQTGVGQPQHF. V and J are TRBV27 and TRBJ1-5, with 7 nucleotides matching TRBD1. Germline V gives CDR1 MNHEY, CDR2 SMNVEV (reference sequence). This CDR3 comprises 14 residues. V lost 5 bases to trimming and J lost 7 bases; unmatched junction nucleotides: 8.

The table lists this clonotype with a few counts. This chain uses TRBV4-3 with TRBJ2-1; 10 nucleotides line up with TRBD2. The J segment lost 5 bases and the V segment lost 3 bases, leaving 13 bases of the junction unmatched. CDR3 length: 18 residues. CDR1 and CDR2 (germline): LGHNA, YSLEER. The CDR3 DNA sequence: TGCGCCAGCAGCCAGGGTCCAGGCCCCCTAGCGGGAGACAATGAGCAGTTCTTC. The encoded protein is CASSQGPGPLAGDNEQFF.

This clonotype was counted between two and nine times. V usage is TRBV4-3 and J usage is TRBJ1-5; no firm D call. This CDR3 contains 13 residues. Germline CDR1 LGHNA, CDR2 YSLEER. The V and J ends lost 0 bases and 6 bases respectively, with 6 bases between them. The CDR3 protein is CASSQDHTQPQHF. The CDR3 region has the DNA TGCGCCAGCAGCCAAGATCATACTCAGCCCCAGCATTTT.

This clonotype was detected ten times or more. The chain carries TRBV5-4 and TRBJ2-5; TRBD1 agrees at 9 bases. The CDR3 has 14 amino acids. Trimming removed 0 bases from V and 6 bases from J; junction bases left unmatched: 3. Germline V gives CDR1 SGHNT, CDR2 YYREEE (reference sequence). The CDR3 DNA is TGTGCCAGCAGCTTGGCCGGGACAGGGCAGACCCAGTACTTC. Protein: CASSLAGTGQTQYF.

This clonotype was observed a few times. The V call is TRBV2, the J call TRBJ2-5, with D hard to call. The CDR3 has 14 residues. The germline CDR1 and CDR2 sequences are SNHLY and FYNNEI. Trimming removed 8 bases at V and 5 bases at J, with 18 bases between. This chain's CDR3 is CASAAGGSTETQYF. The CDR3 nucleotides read TGTGCCAGCGCGGCAGGCGGCAGCACCGAGACCCAGTACTTC. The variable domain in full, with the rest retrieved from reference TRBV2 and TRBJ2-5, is EPEVTQTPSHQVTQMGQEVILRCVPISNHLYFYWYRQILGQKVEFLVSFYNNEISEKSEIFDDQFSVERPDGSNFTLKIRSTKLEDSAMYFCASAAGGSTETQYFGPGTRLLVL.

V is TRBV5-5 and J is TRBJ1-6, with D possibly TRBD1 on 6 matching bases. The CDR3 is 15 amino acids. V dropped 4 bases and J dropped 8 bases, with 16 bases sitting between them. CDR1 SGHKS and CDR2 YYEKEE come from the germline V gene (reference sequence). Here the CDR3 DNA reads TGTGCCAGCAGCACGGACAGACTATTCCATTCACCCCTCCACTTT. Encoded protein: CASSTDRLFHSPLHF. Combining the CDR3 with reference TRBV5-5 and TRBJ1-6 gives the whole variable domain DAGVTQSPTHLIKTRGQQVTLRCSPISGHKSVSWYQQVLGQGPQFIFQYYEKEERGRGNFPDRFSARQFPNYSSELNVNALLLGDSALYLCASSTDRLFHSPLHFGNGTRLTVT.

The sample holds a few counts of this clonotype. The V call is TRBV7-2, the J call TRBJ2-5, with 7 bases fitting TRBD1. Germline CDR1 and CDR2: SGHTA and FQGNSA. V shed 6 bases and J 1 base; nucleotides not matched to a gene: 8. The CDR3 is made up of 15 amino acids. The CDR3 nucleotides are TGTGCCAGCAGTTCCTCCGGGACAGCCCAAGAGACCCAGTACTTC. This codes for CASSSSGTAQETQYF.

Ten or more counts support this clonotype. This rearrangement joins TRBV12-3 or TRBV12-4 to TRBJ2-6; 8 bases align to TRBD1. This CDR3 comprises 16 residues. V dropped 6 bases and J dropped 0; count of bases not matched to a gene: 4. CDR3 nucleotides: TGTGCCAGCAGCCGGGGACAGGCCTCTGGGGCCAACGTCCTGACTTTC. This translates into CASSRGQASGANVLTF.

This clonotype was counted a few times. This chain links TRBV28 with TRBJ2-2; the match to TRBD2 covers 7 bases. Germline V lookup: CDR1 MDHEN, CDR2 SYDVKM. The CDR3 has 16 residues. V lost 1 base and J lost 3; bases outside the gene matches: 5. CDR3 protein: CASSLLSSGYTGELFF. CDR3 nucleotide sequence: TGTGCCAGCAGTTTATTGTCTAGCGGCTACACCGGGGAGCTGTTTTTT.